The clone carrying this T cell receptor beta chain was seen just once. The antigen is undetermined. These data come from a study of shared clonotypes between healthy human individuals. Findings and limits, study-wide: Clonotype sharing across several donors was observed for roughly 5% of naive CD4 clonotypes.

Here immunoSEQ multiplex PCR was the method, and the copy in TCRdb shows in-frame clones only, minus some. There are some 2,000,000 clones in the sample; over 85% occur only once, and more than 0.1% lies in the top ten. This CDR3 is built from 15 residues. The V end lost 5 bases, the J end lost 0 bases, and 12 bases lay between the germline ends. Germline V gives CDR1 MDHEN, CDR2 SYDVKM. The sequence derives from a man younger than 35 in good health. The sequenced material came from naive CD4+ T cells sorted from blood. Regarding subset: CD45RA+ positively selected. The chain joins TRBV28 to TRBJ2-3; D not certain. The DNA of the CDR3 is TGTGCCAGCAGTCCGACTCATCCTAGCACAGATACGCAGTATTTT. The encoded protein is CASSPTHPSTDTQYF.